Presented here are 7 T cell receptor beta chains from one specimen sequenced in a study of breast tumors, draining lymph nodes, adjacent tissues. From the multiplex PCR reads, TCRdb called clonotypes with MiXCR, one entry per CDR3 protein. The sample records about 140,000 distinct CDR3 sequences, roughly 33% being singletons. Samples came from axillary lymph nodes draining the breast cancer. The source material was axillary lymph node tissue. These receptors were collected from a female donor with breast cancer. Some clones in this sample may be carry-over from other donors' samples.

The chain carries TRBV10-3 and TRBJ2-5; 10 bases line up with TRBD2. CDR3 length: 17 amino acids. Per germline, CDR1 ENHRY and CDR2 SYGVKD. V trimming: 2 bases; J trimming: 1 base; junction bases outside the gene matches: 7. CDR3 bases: TGTGCCATCAGTGAGGGGTTAGCGGGGGGCACCCAAGAGACCCAGTACTTC. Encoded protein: CAISEGLAGGTQETQYF.

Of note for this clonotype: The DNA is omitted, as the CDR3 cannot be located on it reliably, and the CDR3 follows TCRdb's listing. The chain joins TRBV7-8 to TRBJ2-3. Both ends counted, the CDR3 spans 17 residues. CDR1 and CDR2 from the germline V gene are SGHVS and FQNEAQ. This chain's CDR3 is CASSFYICSASTDTQYF.

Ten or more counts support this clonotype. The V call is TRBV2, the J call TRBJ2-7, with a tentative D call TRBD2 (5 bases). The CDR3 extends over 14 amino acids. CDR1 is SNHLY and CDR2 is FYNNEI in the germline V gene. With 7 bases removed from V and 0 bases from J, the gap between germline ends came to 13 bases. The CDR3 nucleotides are TGTGCCAGCAATAGCGTGGGCCCCTCCTACGAGCAGTACTTC. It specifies CASNSVGPSYEQYF.

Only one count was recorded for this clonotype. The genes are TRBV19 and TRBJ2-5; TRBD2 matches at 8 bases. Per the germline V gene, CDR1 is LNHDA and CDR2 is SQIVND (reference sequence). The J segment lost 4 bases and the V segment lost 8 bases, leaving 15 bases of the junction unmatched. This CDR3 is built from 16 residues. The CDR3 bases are TGTGCCAGTCTCAAGGGGAGCGGGGGACTTAGAGAGACCCAGTACTTC. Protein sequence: CASLKGSGGLRETQYF.

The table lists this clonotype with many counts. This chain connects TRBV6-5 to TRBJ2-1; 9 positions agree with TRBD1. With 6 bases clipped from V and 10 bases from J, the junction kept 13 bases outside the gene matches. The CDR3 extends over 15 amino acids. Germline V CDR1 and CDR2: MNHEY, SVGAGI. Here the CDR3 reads CASSPWTGEYREQFF. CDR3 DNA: TGTGCCAGCAGCCCCTGGACAGGGGAGTATAGGGAGCAGTTCTTC.

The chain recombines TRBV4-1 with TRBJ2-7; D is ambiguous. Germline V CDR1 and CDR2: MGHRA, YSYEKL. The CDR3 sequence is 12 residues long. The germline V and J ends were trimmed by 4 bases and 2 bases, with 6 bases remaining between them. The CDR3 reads CASSREAYEQYV. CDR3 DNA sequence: TGCGCCAGCAGCCGCGAGGCCTACGAGCAGTACGTC.

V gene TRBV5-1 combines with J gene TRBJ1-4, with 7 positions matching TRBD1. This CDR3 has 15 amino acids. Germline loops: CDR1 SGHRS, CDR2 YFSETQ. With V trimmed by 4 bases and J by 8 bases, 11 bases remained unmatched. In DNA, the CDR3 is TGCGCCAGCAGCAGAGATCGGGACAGCAACGAAAAACTGTTTTTT. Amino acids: CASSRDRDSNEKLFF.